The sequence of this T cell receptor beta chain was determined in a study of blood T cell repertoires in COVID-19. Study processing details: By means of reference gene primer amplification, nucleated cell counts were estimated. Profiled with immunoSEQ multiplex PCR; TCRdb holds only in-frame clones, not every one. The V and J calls and clone size are taken from that table; D and trimming were inferred from the DNA. The sample holds some 220,000 clones, 84% seen once. Sequencing used peripheral blood. This sequence originates from a man between 45 and 60 years old with acute or convalescent COVID-19.

CDR3 coding DNA: TGCGCCAGCAGCTTATTGGGTGGGCCGAACACCGGGGAGCTGTTTTTT. This translates into CASSLLGGPNTGELFF. The chain has TRBV5-1 and TRBJ2-2; D not certain. V lost 2 bases and J lost 0, with 11 bases in between. CDR1 SGHRS and CDR2 YFSETQ come from the germline V gene. The CDR3 has 16 amino acids. The whole variable domain, filled in from reference TRBV5-1 and TRBJ2-2, reads KAGVTQTPRYLIKTRGQQVTLSCSPISGHRSVSWYQQTPGQGLQFLFEYFSETQRNKGNFPGRFSGRQFSNSRSEMNVSTLELGDSALYLCASSLLGGPNTGELFFGEGSRLTVL.